This T cell receptor beta chain is drawn from a study of blood T cells in healthy people across ages. Trimming took off 5 bases at V and 5 bases at J, with 42 bases between the two ends. This CDR3 contains 24 residues. CDR1 MDHEN and CDR2 SYDVKM come from the germline V gene. Collection of 9.5 to 10 milliliters of peripheral blood was performed for each donor. It was with a sample-barcoded 5' primer and a J-beta primer mix that a second PCR of about 6 to 12 cycles was run. TCRdb processed the 5' RACE reads anew with MiXCR; each CDR3 protein has one entry. This sample has just over 1 million distinct CDR3 sequences, with 40% to 50% found just once.

The clonotype comes from a woman in her sixties or seventies in good health. V is TRBV28 and J is TRBJ1-4, with D hard to call. Specimen: blood. The CDR3 sequence is CASSPGLAGVKSGPNILFNEKLFF. As DNA, the CDR3 is TGTGCCAGCAGTCCCGGACTAGCGGGAGTGAAGTCCGGACCCAACATACTCTTCAATGAAAAACTGTTTTTT.